One sample yielded the 19 T cell receptor beta chains listed below, sequenced in a study of T cells in Graves' hyperthyroidism and ophthalmopathy. What was amplified from RNA transcripts were TCR beta CDR3 regions. When the TCR CDR3 underwent first-round RT-PCR, the HTBI primer set was used. TCRdb analysed the multiplex PCR reads with MiXCR anew, one entry per CDR3 protein. In the table there are roughly 560,000 distinct CDR3 sequences, approximately 15% of which are singletons. The sample comprised blood. Source of these receptors: a woman aged 40 to 55 with Graves' ophthalmopathy.

The chain has TRBV20-1 and TRBJ2-5; 10 bases line up with TRBD2. CDR3 length equals 14 residues. In germline, CDR1 is DFQATT, CDR2 SNEGSKA (reference sequence). J was trimmed by 2 bases and V by 6 bases; bases with no gene match: 6. CDR3 DNA: TGCAGTGCCCTACAACTAGCGGGACAAGAGACCCAGTACTTC. Its translation is CSALQLAGQETQYF.

This clonotype was detected ten times or more. The gene calls are TRBV19 and TRBJ1-5; 12 bases match TRBD1. Losses at the gene ends were 4 bases for V and 0 bases for J; bases not matched to a gene: 4. CDR1 is LNHDA and CDR2 is SQIVND in the germline V gene (reference sequence). The CDR3 extends over 17 amino acids. CDR3 bases: TGTGCCAGTAGTAGGGGACAGGGGGCACTTAGCAATCAGCCCCAGCATTTT. Residues: CASSRGQGALSNQPQHF.

This clonotype has at least ten counts. The CDR3: CASSSQNSNQPQHF. The CDR3 region has the DNA TGTGCCAGCAGTTCACAGAATAGCAATCAGCCCCAGCATTTT. The rearrangement links TRBV12-3 or TRBV12-4 to TRBJ1-5; D ambiguous. This CDR3 has 14 amino acids. The V gene lost 4 bases and the J gene lost 0 bases, with 7 bases spanning the gap.

This clonotype has ten or more counts. The CDR3, as DNA: TGTGCCAGCAGCTGGGAGTCGGGCAGGCTTAAATATGGCTACACCTTC. Translated, it gives CASSWESGRLKYGYTF. The chain has TRBV11-2 and TRBJ1-2; D remains ambiguous. Germline V lookup: CDR1 SGHAT, CDR2 FQNNGV. V was trimmed by 4 bases and J by 5 bases, leaving 20 bases between them. The CDR3 covers 16 residues.

The chain combines TRBV7-9 with TRBJ2-5, with a weak D call TRBD2 (6 bases). Trimming pared 5 bases from V and 2 bases from J, leaving 15 bases between. Germline CDR1 and CDR2: SEHNR and FQNEAQ (reference sequence). The CDR3 consists of 15 residues. CDR3 residues: CASSRAVADQETQYF. For the CDR3, the DNA is TGTGCCAGCAGCCGCGCGGTAGCGGATCAAGAGACCCAGTACTTC.

This chain uses TRBV6-2 or TRBV6-3 with TRBJ2-2; D gene ambiguous. This CDR3 comprises 15 residues. V gave up 1 base and J gave up 2 bases, with 8 bases separating them. Germline CDR1 is MNHEY and CDR2 is SVGEGT. In DNA form, the CDR3 reads TGTGCCAGCAGTTACTTTCCTTTCAACACCGGGGAGCTGTTTTTT. Translation: CASSYFPFNTGELFF.

This clonotype occurred many times. Written as DNA, the CDR3 is TGTGCCAGCAGTTTCATCACTGAAGCTTTCTTT. Protein sequence: CASSFITEAFF. V and J are TRBV12-3 or TRBV12-4 and TRBJ1-1; unclear D gene. This CDR3 contains 11 residues. With 3 bases removed from V and 4 bases from J, the gap between germline ends came to 3 bases.

This clonotype was recorded a few times. The chain is built from TRBV7-2 and TRBJ2-6, with D possibly being TRBD1 (6 bases). V lost 4 bases and J lost 2, with 18 bases in between. Germline loops: CDR1 SGHTA, CDR2 FQGNSA. The CDR3 covers 18 residues. This CDR3 reads CASSSIGRGGTGANVLTF. The CDR3 DNA sequence: TGTGCCAGCAGCTCGATCGGCAGGGGTGGCACTGGGGCCAACGTCCTGACTTTC. Full variable domain (missing parts from reference TRBV7-2 and TRBJ2-6): GAGVSQSPSNKVTEKGKDVELRCDPISGHTALYWYRQSLGQGLEFLIYFQGNSAPDKSGLPSDRFSAERTGGSVSTLTIQRTQQEDSAVYLCASSSIGRGGTGANVLTFGAGSRLTVL.

This clonotype was observed at least ten times. This chain connects TRBV30 to TRBJ1-6; TRBD1 matches 9 bases. Germline V lookup: CDR1 GTSNPN, CDR2 SVGIG (reference sequence). The V gene end was trimmed by 5 bases and the J gene end by 7 bases; junction bases not matched to a gene: 9. There are 15 residues in the CDR3. This CDR3 reads CAWGAGQGNNSPLHF. CDR3 DNA: TGTGCCTGGGGGGCTGGACAGGGGAACAATTCACCCCTCCACTTT.

This clonotype was seen repeatedly, ten times or more. The chain employs TRBV6-2 or TRBV6-3 and TRBJ2-7; D not certain. Germline V gene data show CDR1 as MNHEY and CDR2 as SVGEGT. CDR3 length: 11 amino acids. With 5 bases removed from V and 2 bases from J, the gap between germline ends came to 4 bases. This CDR3 is CASSPAYEQYF. The CDR3 DNA sequence: TGTGCCAGCAGTCCCGCCTACGAGCAGTACTTC.

This clonotype appeared a few times. This rearrangement joins TRBV28 to TRBJ2-7, with TRBD1 matching over 8 bases. CDR1 MDHEN and CDR2 SYDVKM come from the germline V gene. The CDR3 spans 15 residues. J was trimmed by 3 bases and V by 8 bases; bases with no gene match: 12. CDR3 sequence reads: CASSFPTGEGYEQYF. The CDR3 DNA reads as TGTGCCAGCTCCTTTCCGACAGGGGAAGGCTACGAGCAGTACTTC.

This clonotype was picked up a small number of times. The chain carries TRBV18 and TRBJ2-5; D gene ambiguous. Per germline, CDR1 KGHSH and CDR2 LQKENI. The CDR3 totals 14 residues. V lost 3 bases to trimming and J lost 2 bases, with 10 bases between them. The CDR3 reads CASSPLPAQETQYF. DNA of the CDR3: TGTGCCAGCTCACCCCTCCCGGCACAAGAGACCCAGTACTTC.

This clonotype was counted many times. The chain employs TRBV12-3 or TRBV12-4 and TRBJ2-7, with TRBD2 matching 11 bases. Germline trimming cut 4 bases from V and 8 bases from J; bases unmatched to any gene: 7. The CDR3 sequence is 14 residues long. The CDR3 nucleotides read TGTGCCAGCAGTTCCGGACTAGCGGGTGTAAAGCAGTACTTC. Translated: CASSSGLAGVKQYF.

There are a few counts of this clonotype. The chain has TRBV6-1 and TRBJ1-2, with TRBD1 identical over 12 bases. Germline values: CDR1 MNHNS, CDR2 SASEGT. The length of the CDR3 is 15 residues. V dropped 8 bases and J dropped 4; count of bases not matched to a gene: 8. The CDR3 region is CASRDRGRFGYGYTF. DNA for the CDR3: TGTGCCAGCCGGGACAGGGGGCGCTTCGGCTATGGCTACACCTTC.

This clonotype was seen at least ten times. V gene TRBV2 combines with J gene TRBJ2-5, with D maybe TRBD1 (6 bases). The germline V and J ends were trimmed by 7 bases and 5 bases, with 11 bases remaining between them. The CDR3 consists of 12 residues. The V gene's germline CDR1 is SNHLY and CDR2 FYNNEI. As DNA, the CDR3 is TGTGCCAGCACCCCTAGGGGGGAGACCCAGTACTTC. Translating gives CASTPRGETQYF.

This chain joins TRBV2 and TRBJ1-1; D not resolved. Trimming took 6 bases from V and 11 from J, leaving 16 bases between them. Germline CDR1 SNHLY, CDR2 FYNNEI. The length of the CDR3 is 12 residues. This CDR3 reads CASSPTWEEAFF. CDR3 sequence (DNA): TGTGCCAGCAGCCCGACCTGGGAAGAGGCTTTCTTT.

The table lists this clonotype with many counts. V and J are TRBV2 and TRBJ1-6; D is ambiguous. The V gene lost 7 bases and the J gene lost 9 bases, with 16 bases spanning the gap. Germline CDR1 reads SNHLY; CDR2 reads FYNNEI. The CDR3 totals 14 residues. This CDR3 is CASTIPEGASPLHF. CDR3 bases: TGTGCCAGCACAATACCCGAAGGCGCTTCACCCCTCCACTTT.

At least ten counts were recorded for this clonotype. The chain uses TRBV10-2 and TRBJ1-1, with D possibly being TRBD1 (6 bases). The ends were cut back, 6 bases at V and 3 bases at J, with 14 bases in the middle. Germline CDR1 is WSHSY and CDR2 is SAAADI. This CDR3 is built from 14 residues. The CDR3 is CASSVTGRDTEAFF. DNA of the CDR3: TGCGCCAGCAGCGTCACAGGGAGGGACACTGAAGCTTTCTTT.

This clonotype was detected ten times or more. The gene calls are TRBV4-1 and TRBJ2-5; D unclear. CDR1 and CDR2 (germline): MGHRA, YSYEKL. The CDR3 loop spans 13 amino acids. V was cut by 0 bases and J by 5 bases, with 7 bases left in between. CDR3 coding DNA: TGCGCCAGCAGCCAAGAGGCCCCGGAGACCCAGTACTTC. Translation gives CASSQEAPETQYF.